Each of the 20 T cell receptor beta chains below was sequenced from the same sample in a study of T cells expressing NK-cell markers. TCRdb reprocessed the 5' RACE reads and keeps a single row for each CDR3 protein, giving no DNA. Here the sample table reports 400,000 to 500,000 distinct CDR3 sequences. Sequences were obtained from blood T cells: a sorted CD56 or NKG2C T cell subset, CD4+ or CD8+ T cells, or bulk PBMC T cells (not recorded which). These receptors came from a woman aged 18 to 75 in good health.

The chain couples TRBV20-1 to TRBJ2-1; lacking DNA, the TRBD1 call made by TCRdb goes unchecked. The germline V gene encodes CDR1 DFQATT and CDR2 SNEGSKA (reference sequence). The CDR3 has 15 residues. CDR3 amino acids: CSARDEGQSYNEQFF.

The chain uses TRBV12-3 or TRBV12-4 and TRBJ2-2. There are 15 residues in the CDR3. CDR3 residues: CASSLISTNTGELFF.

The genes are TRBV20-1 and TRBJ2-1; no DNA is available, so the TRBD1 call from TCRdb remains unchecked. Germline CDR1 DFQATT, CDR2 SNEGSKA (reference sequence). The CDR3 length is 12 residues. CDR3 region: CSASPGVNEQFF.

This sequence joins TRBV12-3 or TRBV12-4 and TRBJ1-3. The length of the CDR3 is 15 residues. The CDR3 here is CASSLEGLSGNTIYF.

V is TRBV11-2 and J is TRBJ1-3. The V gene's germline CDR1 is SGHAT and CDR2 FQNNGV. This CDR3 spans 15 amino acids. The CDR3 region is CASSPTAVSGNTIYF.

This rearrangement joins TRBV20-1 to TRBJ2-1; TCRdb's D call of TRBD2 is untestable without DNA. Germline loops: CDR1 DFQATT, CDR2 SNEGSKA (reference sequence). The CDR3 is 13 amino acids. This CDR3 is CSATSGGPREQFF.

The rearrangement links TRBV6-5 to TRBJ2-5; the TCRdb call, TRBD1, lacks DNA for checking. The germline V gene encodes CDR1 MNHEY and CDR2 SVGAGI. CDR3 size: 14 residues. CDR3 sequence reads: CASSYPGYTETQYF.

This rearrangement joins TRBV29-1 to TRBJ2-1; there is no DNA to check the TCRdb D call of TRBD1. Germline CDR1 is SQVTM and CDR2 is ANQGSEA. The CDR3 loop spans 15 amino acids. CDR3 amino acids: CSVEDTGQDGNEQFF.

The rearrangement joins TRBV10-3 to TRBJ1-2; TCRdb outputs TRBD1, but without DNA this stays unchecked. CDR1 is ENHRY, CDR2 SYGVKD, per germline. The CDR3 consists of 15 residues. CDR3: CAISPDRVSLYGYTF.

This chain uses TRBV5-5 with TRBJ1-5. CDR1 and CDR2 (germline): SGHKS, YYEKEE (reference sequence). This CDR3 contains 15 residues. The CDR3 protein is CASSLDSGPNQPQHF.

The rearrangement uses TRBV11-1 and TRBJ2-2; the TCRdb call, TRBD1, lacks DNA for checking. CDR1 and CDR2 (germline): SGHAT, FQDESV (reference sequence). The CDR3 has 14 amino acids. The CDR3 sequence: CASSPPLRAGELFF.

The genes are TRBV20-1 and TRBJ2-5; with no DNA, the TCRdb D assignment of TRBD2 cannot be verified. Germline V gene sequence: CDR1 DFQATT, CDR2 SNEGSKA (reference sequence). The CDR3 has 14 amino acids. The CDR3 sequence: CSAPFAGRQETQYF.

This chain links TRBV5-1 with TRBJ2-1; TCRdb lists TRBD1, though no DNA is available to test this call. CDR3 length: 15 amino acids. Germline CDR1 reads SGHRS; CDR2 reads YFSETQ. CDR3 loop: CASSGGSSSYNEQFF.

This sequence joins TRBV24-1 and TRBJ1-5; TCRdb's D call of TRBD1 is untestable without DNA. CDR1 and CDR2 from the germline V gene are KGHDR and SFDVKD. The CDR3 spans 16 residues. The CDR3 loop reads CATSDRGQGRNQPQHF.

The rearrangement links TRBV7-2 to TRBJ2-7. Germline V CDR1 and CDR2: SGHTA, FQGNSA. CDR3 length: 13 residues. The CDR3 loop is CASSKRESYEQYF.

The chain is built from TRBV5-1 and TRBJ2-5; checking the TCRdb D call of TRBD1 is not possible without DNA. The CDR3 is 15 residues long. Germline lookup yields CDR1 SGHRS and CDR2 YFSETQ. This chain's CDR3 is CASSQDSFWRETQYF. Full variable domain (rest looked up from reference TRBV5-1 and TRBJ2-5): KAGVTQTPRYLIKTRGQQVTLSCSPISGHRSVSWYQQTPGQGLQFLFEYFSETQRNKGNFPGRFSGRQFSNSRSEMNVSTLELGDSALYLCASSQDSFWRETQYFGPGTRLLVL.

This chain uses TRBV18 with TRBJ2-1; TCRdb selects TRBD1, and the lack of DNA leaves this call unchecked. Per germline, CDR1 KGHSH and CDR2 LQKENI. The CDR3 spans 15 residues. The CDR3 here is CASSPGGGDYNEQFF.

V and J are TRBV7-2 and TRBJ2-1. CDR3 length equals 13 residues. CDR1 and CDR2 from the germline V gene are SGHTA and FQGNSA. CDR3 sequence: CASSLYGDNEQFF.

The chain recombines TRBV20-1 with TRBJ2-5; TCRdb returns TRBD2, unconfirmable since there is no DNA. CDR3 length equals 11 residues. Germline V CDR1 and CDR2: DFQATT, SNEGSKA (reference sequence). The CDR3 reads CSATLEETQYF.

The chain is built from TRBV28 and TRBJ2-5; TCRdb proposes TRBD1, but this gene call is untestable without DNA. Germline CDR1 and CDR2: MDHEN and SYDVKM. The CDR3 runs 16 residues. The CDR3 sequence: CASSRQGDRGKETQYF.